This TCR beta chain was recovered during a study of vaccination effects on CD4 cells after COVID-19. Sequencing was performed with immunoSEQ multiplex PCR; in TCRdb, only in-frame clones are kept and a portion is missing. This sample yields some 60,000 clones, of which 70% to 80% are seen a single time; about 3% belongs to the top ten. Notes on this clone: Antigen specificity is unknown.

Viral peptide pools were used in the ViraFEST assay to expand antigen-specific CD4+ T cells, and sequencing came afterward. Culturing for more than eight days preceded CD4+ T cell isolation. Absence of prior SARS-CoV-2 infection characterized the vaccine recipients, who showed negative nucleocapsid antibodies. The sequence came from a human donor who received a COVID-19 vaccine. The input for sequencing was CD4+ T cells from PBMCs cultured with HCoV-NL63 spike peptides, taken before COVID-19 vaccination.

CDR3 coding DNA: TGTGCCAGCAGTCCCGGGACGGGCCCGCCGGCGGAAGCTTTCTTT. Its translation: CASSPGTGPPAEAFF. The chain combines TRBV6-6 with TRBJ1-1; a possible D gene is TRBD1 (5 bases). The CDR3 is made up of 15 amino acids. The germline CDR1 and CDR2 sequences are MNHNY and SVGAGI (reference sequence). V lost 5 bases, J lost 8 bases, and 21 bases lay in between.